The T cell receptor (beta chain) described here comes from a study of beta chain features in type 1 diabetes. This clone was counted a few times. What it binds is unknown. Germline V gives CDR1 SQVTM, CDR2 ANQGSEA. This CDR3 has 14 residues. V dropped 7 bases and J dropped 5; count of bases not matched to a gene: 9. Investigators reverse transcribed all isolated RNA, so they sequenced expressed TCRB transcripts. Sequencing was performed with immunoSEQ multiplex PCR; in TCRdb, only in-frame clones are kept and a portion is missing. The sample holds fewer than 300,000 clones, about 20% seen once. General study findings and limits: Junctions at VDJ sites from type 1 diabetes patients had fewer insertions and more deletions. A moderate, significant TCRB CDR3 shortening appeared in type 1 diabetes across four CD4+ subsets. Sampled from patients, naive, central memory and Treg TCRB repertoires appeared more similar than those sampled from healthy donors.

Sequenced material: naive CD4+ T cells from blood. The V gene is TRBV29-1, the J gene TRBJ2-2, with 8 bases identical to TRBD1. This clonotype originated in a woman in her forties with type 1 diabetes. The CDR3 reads CSASSRGRTGELFF. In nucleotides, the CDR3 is TGCAGCGCCTCTTCCAGGGGGCGGACCGGGGAGCTGTTTTTT.